This T cell receptor (beta chain) was documented in a study of control samples from healthy donors and cancer patients. For this clone: Other DNA variants within this sample encode the same CDR3.

Generated by immunoSEQ multiplex PCR, the TCRdb table keeps only in-frame clones and is missing some. Of around 100,000 clones in the sample, about 90% are singletons; the top ten hold 18%. This CDR3 has 14 amino acids. The germline CDR1 and CDR2 sequences are SGHRS and YFSETQ. V shed 3 bases, J shed 3 bases, and the junction held 1 base outside the gene matches. The chain carries TRBV5-1 and TRBJ1-4; 8 bases line up with TRBD1. Specimen: blood. The origin of this receptor is a woman between 45 and 60 years old in good health. The CDR3 coding sequence is TGCGCCAGCAGCTGGACAGGGTCTAATGAAAAACTGTTTTTT. Its translation: CASSWTGSNEKLFF.